This entry describes one T cell receptor (beta chain). Its cognate antigen has yet to be identified. No base quality information exists; no much larger clone differs at one position. This entry belongs to a study of blood T cell repertoires in COVID-19 (dated by TCRdb to the early 2020s). Regarding the complete study: The collaborator samples originated in the United States, Italy and Spain and spanned the acute and convalescent phases of COVID-19. The material from the prospective study consisted of cDNA or gDNA derived from T cells, B-cell-depleted T cells, or PBMCs. Subjects who had been exposed to COVID-19, were actively infected with it, or had recovered from it provided the deeply sampled blood TCRbeta repertoires that made up the dataset. A freely available public database, intended as a resource for researchers studying the immune response to SARS-CoV-2, is where the repertoires were released. The samples were drawn from the first 160 participants of the ongoing ImmuneRACE study and from 1,200 or so subjects provided by 6 global collaborators. The sample metadata nearly always contained a de-identified subject ID, COVID-19 status, age in years and sex. Where available, HLA class I and class II types were taken from metadata supplied by the sample provider and were not determined by assay-based typing.

The trim is 2 bases for V and 0 bases for J, with a gap of 18 bases between the germline ends. The germline V gene supplies CDR1 SGHRS and CDR2 YFSETQ. The CDR3 holds 18 amino acids from the cysteine to the phenylalanine. The CDR3 DNA has 54 bases and is translated from base 1. Points the paper makes about the study in general: Clinical and demographic metadata were provided uncurated, with the amount varying by source and participant.

Collaborating institutions collected whole blood in K2EDTA tubes following their own protocols. For TCRbeta analysis, collaborators shipped samples as frozen whole blood, isolated PBMCs, or DNA extracted from either of those sample types. The immunoSEQ Assay, a bias-controlled multiplex PCR, was used to amplify TCRbeta CDR3 regions from genomic DNA. The original pipeline was this. The number of nucleated cells in each sample was estimated by amplification of reference gene primers within the assay. Sequence reads were collapsed and filtered to measure the absolute abundance of every unique TCRbeta CDR3 rearrangement. Productive Simpson clonality was computed per sample as the square root of Simpson's diversity index over productive rearrangements. Here the immuneACCESS table is served through TCRdb, limited to in-frame sequences with V and J called. Missing clones are a known gap in these copies; in checked studies unresolved V genes cover under half, and the rest lacks a known reason. V and J calls plus clone size are reproduced from that table; the DNA served to infer D and trimming. The sample includes under 300,000 clones, with around four fifths observed a single time. The ten largest make up around 6.8% of the sample.

Rearrangement joined TRBV5-1 to TRBJ1-3; the D gene is perhaps TRBD1, from 5 matching bases. The sequence derives from an older woman with active or convalescent COVID-19. Sequenced sample: peripheral blood. The DNA reads as follows: TGCGCCAGCAGCTTCGGGGGTCTACAGTCAGCCTCTGGAAACACCATATATTTT. It translates to CASSFGGLQSASGNTIYF.